The T cell receptor beta chain described here comes from a study of blood T cell repertoires in COVID-19. Study details: The United States, Italy and Spain provided the acute and convalescent COVID-19 samples. Nucleic acid was either cDNA or gDNA, and it came from T cells, B-cell-depleted T cells, or PBMCs.

Cohort allocation depended upon clinical history that participants reported. Exposed participants encountered a COVID-19 case during the 2 weeks preceding study entry. The CDR3 sequence is 14 residues long. Germline loops: CDR1 LGHNA, CDR2 YNFKEQ. V was cut by 1 base and J by 1 base, with 6 bases left in between. The method was immunoSEQ multiplex PCR; TCRdb's version includes in-frame clones alone and lacks a portion of them. The sample records about 270,000 clones, around 90% being singletons. The TCR originated in a man in his forties or fifties who had been exposed to COVID-19. The chain links TRBV4-2 to TRBJ2-3; no reliable D call. The sample taken for sequencing was PBMCs or T cells enriched from blood (not recorded which). The DNA of the CDR3 is TGTGCCAGCAGCCAAGTCTCAGGCACAGATACGCAGTATTTT. This gives the protein CASSQVSGTDTQYF.